This is a list of T cell receptor beta chains from one sample in a study. TCRdb fed the RT-PCR reads into MiXCR, producing one record per CDR3 protein. The sample shows hundreds of thousands of distinct CDR3 sequences, approximately 15% of them seen only once. The sequencing input was memory CD4+ T cells from blood. The receptors were sampled from a female donor in good health, serving as a healthy control. Each CDR3 is given with its conserved first and last residue. D genes are given only for firm matches. Clone size is not always given. Where it is, it says once, few, many or a class for expanded clones.

DNA: TGCGCCAGCAGCCAAGACGCCCAGGGCACTGAAGCTTTCTTT
CDR3: CASSQDAQGTEAFF
J: TRBJ1-1
D: .
size: few
V: TRBV4-1

DNA: TGTGCCAGCAGTTTATCGGGGTATAATTCACCCCTCCACTTT
CDR3: CASSLSGYNSPLHF
J: TRBJ1-6
D: .
size: few
V: TRBV27

DNA: TGCGCCAGCAGCCGGGGGTTCGGGTCTGGGGCCAACGTCCTGACTTTC
CDR3: CASSRGFGSGANVLTF
J: TRBJ2-6
D: .
size: .
V: TRBV5-1

DNA: TGCAGTGTCCGAGGTCCGGGGACAGGTTCACCCCTCCACTTT
CDR3: CSVRGPGTGSPLHF
J: TRBJ1-6
D: TRBD1
size: many
V: TRBV20-1

DNA: TGCAGTGCTAGAGCCCCCTCGGGGCCACAAGAGACCCAGTACTTC
CDR3: CSARAPSGPQETQYF
J: TRBJ2-5
D: .
size: .
V: TRBV20-1

DNA: TGCAGTGCTAGAAGGCGGGAGTACGACAATGAGCAGTTCTTC
CDR3: CSARRREYDNEQFF
J: TRBJ2-1
D: TRBD2
size: many
V: TRBV20-1

DNA: TGTGCCAGCAGCCAGGGAACTCGTGAAGCTTTCTTT
CDR3: CASSQGTREAFF
J: TRBJ1-1
D: .
size: many
V: TRBV3-1

DNA: TGCAGCGTGGGGGGCAGGGTTCCGTTCTTC
CDR3: CSVGGRVPFF
J: TRBJ2-1
D: .
size: many
V: TRBV29-1

DNA: TGTGCCAGCAGCCTAGGGACTAGCGGCAACACCGGGGAGCTGTTTTTT
CDR3: CASSLGTSGNTGELFF
J: TRBJ2-2
D: TRBD2
size: many
V: TRBV11-2

DNA: TGTGCCAGCAGTCCAGCGGGAGTAGTCGATGAGCAGTTCTTC
CDR3: CASSPAGVVDEQFF
J: TRBJ2-1
D: TRBD2
size: few
V: TRBV7-3

DNA: TGCAGCGCAACTAGCGGGAGCTACAATGAGCAGTTCTTC
CDR3: CSATSGSYNEQFF
J: TRBJ2-1
D: TRBD2
size: few
V: TRBV29-1

DNA: TGTGCCAGCAGCTTAGCGGTCGGGGCGGGGTCACCCCTCCACTTT
CDR3: CASSLAVGAGSPLHF
J: TRBJ1-6
D: .
size: few
V: TRBV11-2

DNA: TGTGCCAGCAGCTTGGCTAGCGGGAGGGCCAGCGGGGAGCTGTTTTTT
CDR3: CASSLASGRASGELFF
J: TRBJ2-2
D: TRBD2
size: few
V: TRBV5-4

DNA: TGTGCCAGCATCAGACAGGGACACACTGAAGCTTTCTTT
CDR3: CASIRQGHTEAFF
J: TRBJ1-1
D: TRBD1
size: many
V: TRBV6-2/TRBV6-3

DNA: TGCAGTGCTAGTGGGACTAGCGGGAGCCAAGAGACCCAGTACTTC
CDR3: CSASGTSGSQETQYF
J: TRBJ2-5
D: TRBD2
size: many
V: TRBV20-1

DNA: TGCAGTGCTATAGCGGGAGGGGGGTACGAGCAGTACTTC
CDR3: CSAIAGGGYEQYF
J: TRBJ2-7
D: TRBD2
size: many
V: TRBV20-1

DNA: TGTGCCAGCAGTGGACAGGGTTCGGGTTCCTACGAGCAGTACTTC
CDR3: CASSGQGSGSYEQYF
J: TRBJ2-7
D: TRBD1
size: .
V: TRBV28

DNA: TGCGCCAGCAGCCACTTGGGGCACGGGACAGGGGGCATCGGGGAGCTGTTTTTT
CDR3: CASSHLGHGTGGIGELFF
J: TRBJ2-2
D: TRBD1
size: few
V: TRBV4-3

DNA: TGTGCCAGCAGTACCTCAACCTCTAGCGGGGGACACAATGAGCAGTTCTTC
CDR3: CASSTSTSSGGHNEQFF
J: TRBJ2-1
D: TRBD2
size: few
V: TRBV27

DNA: TGTGCCTGGAGTTTAACCAGGGCTAAGAAAGTGGGGACTGAAGCTTTCTTT
CDR3: CAWSLTRAKKVGTEAFF
J: TRBJ1-1
D: .
size: few
V: TRBV30

DNA: TGCAGTGCCACAGGGGGCGTGGGGGACACTGAAGCTTTCTTT
CDR3: CSATGGVGDTEAFF
J: TRBJ1-1
D: TRBD1
size: .
V: TRBV20-1

DNA: TGCGCCAGCAGTGACGTCGGACAGGGGGACTACAATGAGCAGTTCTTC
CDR3: CASSDVGQGDYNEQFF
J: TRBJ2-1
D: TRBD1
size: many
V: TRBV10-2

DNA: TGTGCCAGCAGCTTATGGGGACAGGGCGGCACTGAAGCTTTCTTT
CDR3: CASSLWGQGGTEAFF
J: TRBJ1-1
D: TRBD1
size: few
V: TRBV11-2

DNA: TGTGCCAGCTCTCCGGGCCAGGGGGTGTCGTCAGATACGCAGTATTTT
CDR3: CASSPGQGVSSDTQYF
J: TRBJ2-3
D: TRBD1
size: .
V: TRBV18

DNA: TGTGCCAGCAGTTTAAGGCCAGGGGGTTTTTCCTACAATGAGCAGTTCTTC
CDR3: CASSLRPGGFSYNEQFF
J: TRBJ2-1
D: TRBD1
size: .
V: TRBV27

DNA: TGTGCCAGCTCCGTTGGGAGTTCTGGAAACACCATATATTTT
CDR3: CASSVGSSGNTIYF
J: TRBJ1-3
D: .
size: .
V: TRBV28

DNA: TGTGCCAGCAGACGCGCCCGACTTGACATCAATGAGCAGTTCTTC
CDR3: CASRRARLDINEQFF
J: TRBJ2-1
D: .
size: .
V: TRBV7-2

DNA: TGTGCCAGCAGGCCGGGACTAGCGGGAGGTGGGGGAGAGACCCAGTACTTC
CDR3: CASRPGLAGGGGETQYF
J: TRBJ2-5
D: TRBD2
size: few
V: TRBV2

DNA: TGTGCCAGCAGGCTTACTAGCGGGAGGGATGAGACCCAGTACTTC
CDR3: CASRLTSGRDETQYF
J: TRBJ2-5
D: TRBD2
size: .
V: TRBV12-3/TRBV12-4

DNA: TGCAGTGCTAGCAGGGGGTCCTATGGCTACACCTTC
CDR3: CSASRGSYGYTF
J: TRBJ1-2
D: TRBD1
size: few
V: TRBV20-1

DNA: TGCAGTGCAGCCGAGGGTTCGGCAGGGGAAGAGACCCAGTACTTC
CDR3: CSAAEGSAGEETQYF
J: TRBJ2-5
D: .
size: few
V: TRBV20-1

DNA: TGTGCCAGCTCACTGACAGGGGGAAGGGCCAATGAGCAGTTCTTC
CDR3: CASSLTGGRANEQFF
J: TRBJ2-1
D: TRBD1
size: .
V: TRBV18

DNA: TGTGCCAGCAGCTACGGGACAGGACGAACTAGCTATGGCTACACCTTC
CDR3: CASSYGTGRTSYGYTF
J: TRBJ1-2
D: TRBD1
size: few
V: TRBV6-1

DNA: TGTGCCAGCAGCTTTGACAGGGGGCAGGGCTACACCTTC
CDR3: CASSFDRGQGYTF
J: TRBJ1-2
D: TRBD1
size: once
V: TRBV7-2

DNA: TGTGCCAGCAGCTTAGGGGAGATGAACACCGGGGAGCTGTTTTTT
CDR3: CASSLGEMNTGELFF
J: TRBJ2-2
D: .
size: .
V: TRBV11-2

DNA: TGCAGTGCTAGAGACGGGACTAGCGGACTCTACGAGCAGTACTTC
CDR3: CSARDGTSGLYEQYF
J: TRBJ2-7
D: TRBD2
size: few
V: TRBV20-1

DNA: TGCAGTGCTAGAGTGGCCCCGGGACAGGACACAGATACGCAGTATTTT
CDR3: CSARVAPGQDTDTQYF
J: TRBJ2-3
D: TRBD1
size: .
V: TRBV20-1

DNA: TGTGCCAGCAGTTACTCCATGACTCACCCAAATGAGCAGTTCTTC
CDR3: CASSYSMTHPNEQFF
J: TRBJ2-1
D: .
size: .
V: TRBV6-5

DNA: TGTGCCAGCAGTTCGGGGACAGGGATAGGTGAAGCTTTCTTT
CDR3: CASSSGTGIGEAFF
J: TRBJ1-1
D: TRBD1
size: many
V: TRBV12-3/TRBV12-4

DNA: TGCAGTGCTAGTCAGACTAGCGGGAGAGGGGATACGCAGTATTTT
CDR3: CSASQTSGRGDTQYF
J: TRBJ2-3
D: TRBD2
size: many
V: TRBV20-1

DNA: TGTGCCAGTTCAGACCTCTATGGCTACACCTTC
CDR3: CASSDLYGYTF
J: TRBJ1-2
D: .
size: many
V: TRBV12-3/TRBV12-4